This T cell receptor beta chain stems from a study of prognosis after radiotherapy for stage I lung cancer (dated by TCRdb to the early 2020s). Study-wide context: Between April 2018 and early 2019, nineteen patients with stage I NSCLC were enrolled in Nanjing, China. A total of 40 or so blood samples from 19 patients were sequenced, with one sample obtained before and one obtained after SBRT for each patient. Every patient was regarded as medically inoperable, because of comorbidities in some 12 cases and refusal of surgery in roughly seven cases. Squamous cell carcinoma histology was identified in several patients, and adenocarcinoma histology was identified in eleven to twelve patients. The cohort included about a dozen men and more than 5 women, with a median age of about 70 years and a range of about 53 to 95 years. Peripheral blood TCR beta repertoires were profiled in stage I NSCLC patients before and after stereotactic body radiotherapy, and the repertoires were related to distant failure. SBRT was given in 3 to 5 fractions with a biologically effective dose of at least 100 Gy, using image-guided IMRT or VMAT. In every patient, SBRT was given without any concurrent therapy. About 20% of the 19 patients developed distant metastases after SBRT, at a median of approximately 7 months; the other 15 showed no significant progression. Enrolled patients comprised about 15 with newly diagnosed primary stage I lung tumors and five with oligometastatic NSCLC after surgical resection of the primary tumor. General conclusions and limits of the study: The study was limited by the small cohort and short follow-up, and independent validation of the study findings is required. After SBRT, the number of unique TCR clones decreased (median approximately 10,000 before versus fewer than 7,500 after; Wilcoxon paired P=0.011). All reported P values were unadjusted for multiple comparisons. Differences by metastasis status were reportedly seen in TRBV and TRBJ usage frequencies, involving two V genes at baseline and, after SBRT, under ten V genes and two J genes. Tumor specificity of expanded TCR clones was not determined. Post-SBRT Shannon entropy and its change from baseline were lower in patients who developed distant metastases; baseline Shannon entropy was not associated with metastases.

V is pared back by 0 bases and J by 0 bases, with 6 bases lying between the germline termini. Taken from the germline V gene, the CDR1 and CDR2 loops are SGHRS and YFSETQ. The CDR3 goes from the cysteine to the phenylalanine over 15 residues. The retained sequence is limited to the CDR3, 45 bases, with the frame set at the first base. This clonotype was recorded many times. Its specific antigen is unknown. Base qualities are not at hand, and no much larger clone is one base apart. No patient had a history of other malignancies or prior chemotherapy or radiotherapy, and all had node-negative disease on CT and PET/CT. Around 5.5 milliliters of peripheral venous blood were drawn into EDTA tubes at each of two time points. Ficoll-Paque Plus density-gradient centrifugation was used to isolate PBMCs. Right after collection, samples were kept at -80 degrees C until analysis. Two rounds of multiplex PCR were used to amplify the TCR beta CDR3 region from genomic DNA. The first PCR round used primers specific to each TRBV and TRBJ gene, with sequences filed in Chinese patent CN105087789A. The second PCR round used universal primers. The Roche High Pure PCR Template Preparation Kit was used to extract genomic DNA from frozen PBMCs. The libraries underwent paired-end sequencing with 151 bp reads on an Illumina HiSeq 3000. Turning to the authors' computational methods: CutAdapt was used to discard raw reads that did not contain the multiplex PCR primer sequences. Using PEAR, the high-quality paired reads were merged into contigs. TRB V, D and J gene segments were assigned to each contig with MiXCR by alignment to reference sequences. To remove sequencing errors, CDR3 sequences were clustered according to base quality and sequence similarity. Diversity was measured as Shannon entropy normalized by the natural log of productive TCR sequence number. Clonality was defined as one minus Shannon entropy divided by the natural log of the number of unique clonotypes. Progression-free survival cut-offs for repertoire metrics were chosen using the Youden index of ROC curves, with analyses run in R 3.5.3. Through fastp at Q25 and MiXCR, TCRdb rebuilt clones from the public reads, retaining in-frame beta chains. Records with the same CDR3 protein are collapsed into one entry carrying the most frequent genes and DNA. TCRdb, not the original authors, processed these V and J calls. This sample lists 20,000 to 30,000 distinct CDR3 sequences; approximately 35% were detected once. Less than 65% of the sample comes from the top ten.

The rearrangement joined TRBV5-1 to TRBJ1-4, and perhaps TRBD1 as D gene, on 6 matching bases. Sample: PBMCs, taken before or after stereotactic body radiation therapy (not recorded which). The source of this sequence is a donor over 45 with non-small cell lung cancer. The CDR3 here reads CASSLGQATNEKLFF. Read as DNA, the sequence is TGCGCCAGCAGCTTGGGACAGGCAACTAATGAAAAACTGTTTTTT.